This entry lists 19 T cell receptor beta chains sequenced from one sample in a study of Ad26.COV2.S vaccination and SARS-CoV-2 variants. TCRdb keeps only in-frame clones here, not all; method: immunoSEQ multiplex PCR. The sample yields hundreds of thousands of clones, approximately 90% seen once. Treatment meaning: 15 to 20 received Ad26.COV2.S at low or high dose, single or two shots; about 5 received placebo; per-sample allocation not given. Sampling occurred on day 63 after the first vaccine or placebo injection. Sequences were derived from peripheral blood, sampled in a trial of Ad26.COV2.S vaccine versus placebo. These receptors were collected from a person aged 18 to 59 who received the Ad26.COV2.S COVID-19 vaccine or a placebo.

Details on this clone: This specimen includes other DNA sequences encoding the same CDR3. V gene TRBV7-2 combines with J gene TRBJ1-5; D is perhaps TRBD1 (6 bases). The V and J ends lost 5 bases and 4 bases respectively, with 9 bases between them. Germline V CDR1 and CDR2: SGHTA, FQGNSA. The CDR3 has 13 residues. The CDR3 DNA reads TGTGCCAGCAGCCTAAGGGGGAATCAGCCCCAGCATTTT. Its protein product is CASSLRGNQPQHF.

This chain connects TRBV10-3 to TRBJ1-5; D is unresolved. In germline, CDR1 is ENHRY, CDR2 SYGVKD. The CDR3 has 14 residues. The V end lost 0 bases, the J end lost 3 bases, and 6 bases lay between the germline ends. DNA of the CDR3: TGTGCCATCAGTGAGTCTAGGGCCAATCAGCCCCAGCATTTT. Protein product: CAISESRANQPQHF.

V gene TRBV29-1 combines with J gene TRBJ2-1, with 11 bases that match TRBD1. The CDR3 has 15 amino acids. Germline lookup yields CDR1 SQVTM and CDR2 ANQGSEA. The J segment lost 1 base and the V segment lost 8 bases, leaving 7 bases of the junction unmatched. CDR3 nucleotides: TGCAGCTCTTGGGACAGGGGGATGTCCTACAATGAGCAGTTCTTC. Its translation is CSSWDRGMSYNEQFF.

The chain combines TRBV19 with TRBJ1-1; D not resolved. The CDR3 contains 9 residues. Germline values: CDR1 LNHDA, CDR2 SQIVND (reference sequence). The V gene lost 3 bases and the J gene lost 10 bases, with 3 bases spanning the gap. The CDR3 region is CASSIGAFF. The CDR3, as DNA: TGTGCCAGTAGTATTGGAGCTTTCTTT.

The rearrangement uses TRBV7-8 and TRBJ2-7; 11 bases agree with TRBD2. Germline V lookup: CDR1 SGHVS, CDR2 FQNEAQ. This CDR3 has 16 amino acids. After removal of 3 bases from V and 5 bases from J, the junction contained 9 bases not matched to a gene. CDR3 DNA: TGTGCCAGCAGCTTGGGTGGGACTAGCGGCCCTGACGAGCAGTACTTC. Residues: CASSLGGTSGPDEQYF.

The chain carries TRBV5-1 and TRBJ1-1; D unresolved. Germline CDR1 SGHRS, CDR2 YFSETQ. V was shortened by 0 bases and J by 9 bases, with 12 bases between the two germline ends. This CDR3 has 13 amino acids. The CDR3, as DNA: TGCGCCAGCAGCTTGGAAGTAGGTGCGCAAGCTTTCTTT. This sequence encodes CASSLEVGAQAFF.

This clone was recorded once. The DNA for the CDR3 is TGTGCCAGCAGTTACGTCAGCGGGAACTATGGCTACACCTTC. Translated: CASSYVSGNYGYTF. The chain recombines TRBV6-2 or TRBV6-3 with TRBJ1-2; D is uncertain. Germline V gene sequence: CDR1 MNHEY, CDR2 SVGEGT. The CDR3 has 14 amino acids. The V and J ends lost 2 bases and 2 bases respectively, with 9 bases between them.

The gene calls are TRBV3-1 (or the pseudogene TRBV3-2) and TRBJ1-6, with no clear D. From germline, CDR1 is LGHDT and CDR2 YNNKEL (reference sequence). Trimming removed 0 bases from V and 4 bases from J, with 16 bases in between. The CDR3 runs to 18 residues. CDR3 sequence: CASSQDFRRPSYNSPLHF. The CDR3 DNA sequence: TGTGCCAGCAGCCAAGATTTTCGCAGGCCGAGTTATAATTCACCCCTCCACTTT.

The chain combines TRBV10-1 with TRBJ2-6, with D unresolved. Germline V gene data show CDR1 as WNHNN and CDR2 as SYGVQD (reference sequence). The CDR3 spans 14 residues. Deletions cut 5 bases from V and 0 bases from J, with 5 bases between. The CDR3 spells CASSPASGANVLTF. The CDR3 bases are TGCGCCAGCAGTCCAGCCTCTGGGGCCAACGTCCTGACTTTC.

The chain's CDR3 is CASSFHSGGGNEQFF. CDR3 nucleotides: TGTGCCAGCAGTTTCCACTCGGGTGGGGGCAATGAGCAGTTCTTC. The genes are TRBV28 and TRBJ2-1; D possibly uses TRBD1 or TRBD2 (5 bases each). Germline V lookup: CDR1 MDHEN, CDR2 SYDVKM. The CDR3 covers 15 residues. The V end lost 3 bases, the J end lost 6 bases, and 15 bases lay between the germline ends.

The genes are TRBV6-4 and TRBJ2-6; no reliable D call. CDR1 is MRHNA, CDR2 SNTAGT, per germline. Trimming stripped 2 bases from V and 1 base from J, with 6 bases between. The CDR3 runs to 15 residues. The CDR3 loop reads CASSDPESGANVLTF. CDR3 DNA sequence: TGTGCCAGCAGTGACCCGGAGTCTGGGGCCAACGTCCTGACTTTC.

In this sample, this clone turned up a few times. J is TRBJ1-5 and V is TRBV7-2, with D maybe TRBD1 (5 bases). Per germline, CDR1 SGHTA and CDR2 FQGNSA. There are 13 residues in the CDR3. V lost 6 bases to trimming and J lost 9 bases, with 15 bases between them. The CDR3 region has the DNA TGTGCCAGCAGATACGGGTCAGGGTCGCCCCAGCATTTT. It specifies CASRYGSGSPQHF. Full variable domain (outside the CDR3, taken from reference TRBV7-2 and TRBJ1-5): GAGVSQSPSNKVTEKGKDVELRCDPISGHTALYWYRQSLGQGLEFLIYFQGNSAPDKSGLPSDRFSAERTGGSVSTLTIQRTQQEDSAVYLCASRYGSGSPQHFGDGTRLSIL.

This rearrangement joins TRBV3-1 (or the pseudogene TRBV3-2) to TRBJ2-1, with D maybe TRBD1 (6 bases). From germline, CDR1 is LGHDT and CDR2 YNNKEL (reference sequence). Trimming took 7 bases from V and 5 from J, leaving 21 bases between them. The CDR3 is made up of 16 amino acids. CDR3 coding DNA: TGTGCCAGCACCCTGCAAGGGGGAGAGTTCCACAATGAGCAGTTCTTC. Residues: CASTLQGGEFHNEQFF.

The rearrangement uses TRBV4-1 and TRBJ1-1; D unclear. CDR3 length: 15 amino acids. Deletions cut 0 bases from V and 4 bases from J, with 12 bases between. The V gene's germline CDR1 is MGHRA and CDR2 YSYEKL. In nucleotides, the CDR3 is TGCGCCAGCAGCCAAGAAGGCAGGTACGGCACTGAAGCTTTCTTT. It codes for CASSQEGRYGTEAFF.

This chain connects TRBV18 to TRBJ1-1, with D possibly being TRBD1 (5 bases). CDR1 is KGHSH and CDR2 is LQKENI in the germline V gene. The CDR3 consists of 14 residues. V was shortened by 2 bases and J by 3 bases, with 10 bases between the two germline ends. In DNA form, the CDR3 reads TGTGCCAGCTCACCATTGAGCAGGGACACTGAAGCTTTCTTT. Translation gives CASSPLSRDTEAFF.

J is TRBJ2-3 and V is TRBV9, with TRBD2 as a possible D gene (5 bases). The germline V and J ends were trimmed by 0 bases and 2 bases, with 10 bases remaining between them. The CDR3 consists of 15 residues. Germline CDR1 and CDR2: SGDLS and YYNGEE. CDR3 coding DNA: TGTGCCAGCAGCGTAGGAGCGGTTCCCACAGATACGCAGTATTTT. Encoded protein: CASSVGAVPTDTQYF.

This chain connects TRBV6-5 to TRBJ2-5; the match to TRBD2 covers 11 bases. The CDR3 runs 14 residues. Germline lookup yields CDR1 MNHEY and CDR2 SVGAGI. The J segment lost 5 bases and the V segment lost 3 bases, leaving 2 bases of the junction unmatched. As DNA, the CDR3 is TGTGCCAGCAGTTATAGACTAGCGGGGGAGACCCAGTACTTC. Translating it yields CASSYRLAGETQYF.

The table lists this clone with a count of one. The CDR3 here is CASSLDSFNEQFF. The CDR3 DNA follows: TGTGCCAGCAGCTTAGACTCGTTCAATGAGCAGTTCTTC. The chain carries TRBV7-2 and TRBJ2-1, with D unresolved. Germline CDR1 reads SGHTA; CDR2 reads FQGNSA. The V end lost 1 base, the J end lost 6 bases, and 7 bases lay between the germline ends. The CDR3 contains 13 residues.

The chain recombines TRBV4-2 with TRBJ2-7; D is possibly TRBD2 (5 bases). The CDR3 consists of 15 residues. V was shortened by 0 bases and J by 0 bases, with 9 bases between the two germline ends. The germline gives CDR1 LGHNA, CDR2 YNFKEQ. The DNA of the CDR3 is TGTGCCAGCAGCCAAGAGGTTGGGAGCTCCTACGAGCAGTACTTC. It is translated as CASSQEVGSSYEQYF.